The clone carrying this T cell receptor (beta chain) has at least ten counts. As yet, its antigen is unknown. Stated time point: pre-sensitization, week 0. The treatment was: therapeutic diphenylcyclopropenone sensitization with weekly scalp DPC. These data are taken from a study of human T cells and chemical hapten exposure. A single record per CDR3 protein comes from TCRdb applying MiXCR to the RACE reads. The data hold around 350,000 distinct CDR3 sequences, with over 5% observed a single time. Overall study results and limits: TCRs at a frequency above 1 in 1000 stayed unchanged with DPC sensitization.

The source is a woman younger than 35 with alopecia areata. Some clones in this sample may be carry-over from other donors' samples. The material was whole blood, obtained in connection with sensitization to the hapten diphenylcyclopropenone (DPC).

The CDR3 coding sequence is TGTGCCAGCAGCCAGTACGCGGCCGGGACAGGGGGTCAGCCCCAGCATTTT. Protein: CASSQYAAGTGGQPQHF. The genes are TRBV16 and TRBJ1-5, with TRBD1 matching 11 bases. V dropped 3 bases and J dropped 6; count of bases not matched to a gene: 10. CDR1 is KGHSY, CDR2 FQNENV, per germline. The CDR3 is 17 residues long. The variable domain in full, completed from reference TRBV16 and TRBJ1-5, reads GEEVAQTPKHLVRGEGQKAKLYCAPIKGHSYVFWYQQVLKNEFKFLISFQNENVFDETGMPKERFSAKCLPNSPCSLEIQATKLEDSAVYFCASSQYAAGTGGQPQHFGDGTRLSIL.